This T cell receptor beta chain was obtained from a study of T cell responses to AZD1222 COVID-19 vaccine. Overall study: Whether given at about 4 or about 12 weeks, second doses were pooled.

Study findings and constraints: Reportedly, nearly half of unique spike TCRs recognized epitopes outside B.1.351/B.1.1.7 mutations. CD4 TCRs covered the whole spike, strongest at regions 160-218 and 743-854. The donor cohort was predominantly white British with a female majority, and clonal diversity may have been underestimated.

The germline CDR1 and CDR2 sequences are SEHNR and FQNEAQ (reference sequence). After removal of 5 bases from V and 6 bases from J, the junction contained 7 bases not matched to a gene. The CDR3 consists of 14 residues. Details on this clone: Its antigen is not identified.

Assay used: immunoSEQ multiplex PCR; TCRdb lists only in-frame clones, some missing. The sample has 150,000 or so clones, around 90% seen once. The rearrangement links TRBV7-9 to TRBJ2-1; 7 bases are shared with TRBD2. Sequenced here: peripheral blood, sampled on day 0 of AZD1222 vaccination. The clonotype comes from an adult in good health. The CDR3 reads CASSPWGGPNEQFF. The CDR3 DNA is TGTGCCAGCAGCCCCTGGGGGGGTCCCAATGAGCAGTTCTTC.